This T cell receptor beta chain was recorded in a study of T cells after yellow fever vaccination. V gave up 6 bases and J gave up 3 bases; unmatched junction bases: 6. The CDR3 runs to 15 residues. The V gene's germline CDR1 is MNHEY and CDR2 SVGAGI. Only a few counts were recorded for this clonotype. One entry per CDR3 protein, called by TCRdb with MiXCR from the 5' RACE reads. The data contain approximately 160,000 distinct CDR3 sequences, roughly 9% of them singletons. This clonotype was obtained from a man aged 18 to 30 who received the YFV17D yellow fever vaccine. The source was CD8+ T cells sorted from PBMCs, collected 45 days after the yellow fever booster vaccination. The chain uses TRBV6-5 and TRBJ2-1, with 9 bases that match TRBD2. The CDR3 DNA sequence: TGTGCCAGCAGCCCAAGCGGGGGGATCTACAATGAGCAGTTCTTC. It specifies CASSPSGGIYNEQFF.